Shown below are 31 T cell receptor beta chains from a single sample sequenced in a study of CD8 T cells in ankylosing spondylitis. No antigen has been assigned to these receptors. Using its own MiXCR run on the 5' RACE reads, TCRdb lists one record per CDR3 protein. The data show under 550,000 distinct CDR3 sequences, with roughly a quarter seen just once and 0.75% to 0.9% held by the top ten. The study's findings and limits: In ankylosing spondylitis blood, a motif of roughly 8 highly homologous TCR beta variants appeared characteristic.

Sequenced: blood, either unsorted or a sorted T cell fraction (not recorded which). Receptors were obtained from a male donor with ankylosing spondylitis.

This clonotype was seen a few times. V gene TRBV6-2 or TRBV6-3 combines with J gene TRBJ2-2; TRBD2 matches 10 bases. The CDR3 has 17 residues. CDR1 is MNHEY, CDR2 SVGEGT, per germline. With V trimmed by 5 bases and J by 4 bases, 10 bases remained unmatched. CDR3 residues: CASSPASGRGGTGELFF. The CDR3 DNA reads as TGTGCCAGCAGTCCGGCTAGCGGGAGAGGCGGCACCGGGGAGCTGTTTTTT.

This clonotype has only a few counts. This chain connects TRBV10-3 to TRBJ2-7; possibly TRBD1 or TRBD2 for D (5 bases each). V lost 0 bases and J lost 5, with 20 bases in between. Germline V CDR1 and CDR2: ENHRY, SYGVKD. CDR3 length: 17 amino acids. The CDR3 loop reads CAISESSGTENPDEQYF. The CDR3 region has the DNA TGTGCCATCAGTGAGTCGTCCGGGACGGAAAACCCCGACGAGCAGTACTTC.

This clonotype was observed a few times. The chain links TRBV7-6 to TRBJ1-1; possibly TRBD1 for D (5 bases). V lost 4 bases to trimming and J lost 5 bases, with 20 bases between them. The CDR3 is 16 amino acids. CDR1 and CDR2 (germline): SGHVS, FNYEAQ. The CDR3 bases are TGTGCCAGCAGCTCCCTAGGGGTCTCCCTAGGGACTGAAGCTTTCTTT. Residues: CASSSLGVSLGTEAFF.

This clonotype was observed a few times. The chain links TRBV4-1 to TRBJ2-3; TRBD2 agrees at 16 bases. This CDR3 is built from 18 residues. Germline CDR1 MGHRA, CDR2 YSYEKL. The V and J ends lost 4 bases and 4 bases, in that order; junction bases with no gene match: 8. The CDR3 loop reads CASSLGTSGRAGADTQYF. DNA of the CDR3: TGCGCCAGCAGCCTTGGGACTAGCGGGAGGGCCGGGGCAGATACGCAGTATTTT.

This clonotype has more than one count but fewer than ten. This chain connects TRBV15 to TRBJ2-3, with TRBD1 identical over 9 bases. Trimming cost V 2 bases and J 4 bases; bases outside gene matches: 1. This CDR3 has 14 amino acids. Germline assignment: CDR1 LNHNV and CDR2 YYDKDF (reference sequence). The CDR3 bases are TGTGCCACCAGCAGAAGGACAGGGGCAGATACGCAGTATTTT. This encodes CATSRRTGADTQYF.

The chain combines TRBV30 with TRBJ1-2; TRBD1 is a possible D gene (6 bases). The CDR3 runs 14 residues. Germline-derived CDR1 and CDR2 are GTSNPN and SVGIG (reference sequence). Trimming cost V 6 bases and J 4 bases, with 18 bases left between them. The CDR3 DNA follows: TGTGCCTGCACGGGGGACAAGTCAACCTATGGCTACACCTTC. This codes for CACTGDKSTYGYTF.

This clonotype was seen more than once but under ten times. CDR3 loop: CASGLPLGGDTEAFF. The DNA of the CDR3 is TGTGCTAGTGGACTCCCCCTCGGAGGGGACACTGAAGCTTTCTTT. The chain is built from TRBV12-5 and TRBJ1-1, with a possible D match to TRBD1 (5 bases). The length of the CDR3 is 15 residues. Germline-derived CDR1 and CDR2 are LGHNT and FRNRAP. The V gene lost 6 bases and the J gene lost 3 bases, with 17 bases spanning the gap.

This clonotype occurred a few times. This chain joins TRBV7-8 and TRBJ1-6, with unresolved D. The CDR3 has 16 amino acids. V dropped 4 bases and J dropped 3 bases, with 13 bases sitting between them. Germline V gene data show CDR1 as SGHVS and CDR2 as FQNEAQ. The CDR3 region is CASSSEGGLYNSPLHF. CDR3 DNA sequence: TGTGCCAGCAGCTCAGAGGGAGGACTCTATAATTCACCCCTCCACTTT.

This clonotype was seen only a few times. The chain combines TRBV6-2 or TRBV6-3 with TRBJ1-1; D gene ambiguous. Germline V lookup: CDR1 MNHEY, CDR2 SVGEGT. Trimming removed 6 bases from V and 8 bases from J, with 13 bases in between. The CDR3 extends over 12 amino acids. CDR3 DNA sequence: TGTGCCAGCAGCACCCGGATGGGGGAAGCTTTCTTT. Protein: CASSTRMGEAFF.

V usage is TRBV7-9 and J usage is TRBJ1-6, with 8 bases identical to TRBD1. The V gene's germline CDR1 is SEHNR and CDR2 FQNEAQ (reference sequence). This CDR3 region has 15 residues. With 3 bases clipped from V and 5 bases from J, the junction kept 3 bases outside the gene matches. The CDR3 region is CASSFGTGDNSPLHF. The CDR3 DNA follows: TGTGCCAGCAGCTTCGGGACAGGTGATAATTCACCCCTCCACTTT. Filled out from reference TRBV7-9 and TRBJ1-6, the complete variable domain reads DTGVSQNPRHKITKRGQNVTFRCDPISEHNRLYWYRQTLGQGPEFLTYFQNEAQLEKSRLLSDRFSAERPKGSFSTLEIQRTEQGDSAMYLCASSFGTGDNSPLHFGNGTRLTVT.

This clonotype occurred a few times. The rearrangement links TRBV2 to TRBJ1-4; D remains ambiguous. Germline assignment: CDR1 SNHLY and CDR2 FYNNEI. This CDR3 contains 14 residues. With 6 bases removed from V and 5 bases from J, the gap between germline ends came to 13 bases. The CDR3 DNA reads as TGTGCCAGCAGCCGTCGGGGAGTGAATGAAAAACTGTTTTTT. Its translation is CASSRRGVNEKLFF. Full variable domain (remainder filled in from reference TRBV2 and TRBJ1-4): EPEVTQTPSHQVTQMGQEVILRCVPISNHLYFYWYRQILGQKVEFLVSFYNNEISEKSEIFDDQFSVERPDGSNFTLKIRSTKLEDSAMYFCASSRRGVNEKLFFGSGTQLSVL.

This clonotype has only a few counts. The CDR3 sequence is CASSLAVAGAETQYF. The CDR3 DNA sequence: TGTGCCAGCAGCTTAGCGGTAGCGGGGGCGGAGACCCAGTACTTC. The chain links TRBV7-2 to TRBJ2-5; 9 bases align to TRBD2. The CDR3 spans 15 residues. The germline V gene encodes CDR1 SGHTA and CDR2 FQGNSA. V lost 0 bases to trimming and J lost 5 bases; unmatched junction nucleotides: 4.

This clonotype was recorded many times. This CDR3 reads CSVSGTGGQPQHF. CDR3 coding DNA: TGCAGCGTTTCCGGGACAGGGGGTCAGCCCCAGCATTTT. The J gene is TRBJ1-5, the V gene TRBV29-1; 11 bases fit TRBD1. The CDR3 is 13 amino acids. The V gene end was trimmed by 5 bases and the J gene end by 6 bases; junction bases not matched to a gene: 3. Germline-derived CDR1 and CDR2 are SQVTM and ANQGSEA.

V is TRBV7-2 and J is TRBJ2-3; TRBD1 is a possible D gene (8 bases). The length of the CDR3 is 14 residues. Trimming removed 2 bases from V and 5 bases from J, with 11 bases in between. Germline CDR1 and CDR2: SGHTA and FQGNSA. As DNA, the CDR3 is TGTGCCAGCAGCTTAACAGGGGGGGGAGATACGCAGTATTTT. It specifies CASSLTGGGDTQYF.

This clonotype occurred a few times. V is TRBV6-1 and J is TRBJ2-7; D not resolved. The germline CDR1 and CDR2 sequences are MNHNS and SASEGT. CDR3 length equals 17 residues. In nucleotides, the CDR3 is TGTGCCAGTAGTGATTTGACACGGACCCCCTTCTCCTACGAGCAGTACGTC. This translates into CASSDLTRTPFSYEQYV.

This clonotype was seen repeatedly, ten times or more. The CDR3 is CASSYGNSPLHF. The CDR3 nucleotides are TGTGCCAGCAGCTACGGGAATTCACCCCTCCACTTT. The chain uses TRBV7-8 and TRBJ1-6, with D unresolved. This CDR3 contains 12 residues. V dropped 4 bases and J dropped 7 bases, with 5 bases sitting between them. Germline CDR1 is SGHVS and CDR2 is FQNEAQ. The complete variable domain, with remaining parts taken from reference TRBV7-8 and TRBJ1-6, reads GAGVSQSPRYKVAKRGQDVALRCDPISGHVSLFWYQQALGQGPEFLTYFQNEAQLDKSGLPSDRFFAERPEGSVSTLKIQRTQQEDSAVYLCASSYGNSPLHFGNGTRLTVT.

DNA for the CDR3: TGTGCCAGCTCACCACAGGGGACCACTGAAGCTTTCTTT. As protein: CASSPQGTTEAFF. J is TRBJ1-1 and V is TRBV18, with D possibly matching TRBD1 (5 bases). Germline assignment: CDR1 KGHSH and CDR2 LQKENI. Trimming took off 1 base at V and 4 bases at J, with 7 bases between the two ends. The CDR3 contains 13 residues.

The rearrangement uses TRBV6-1 and TRBJ1-3, with D unclear. The CDR3 contains 14 residues. V lost 4 bases, J lost 0 bases, and 7 bases lay in between. Germline V gene data show CDR1 as MNHNS and CDR2 as SASEGT. Written as DNA, the CDR3 is TGTGCCAGCAGTGTTGACAACTCTGGAAACACCATATATTTT. Amino acids: CASSVDNSGNTIYF.

This clonotype was found a few times. The V call is TRBV4-2, the J call TRBJ2-3; 12 nucleotides line up with TRBD2. Germline CDR1 is LGHNA and CDR2 is YNFKEQ. CDR3 size: 17 residues. V lost 1 base and J lost 4; bases outside the gene matches: 6. CDR3 in amino acids: CASSQGLAGEAPDTQYF. DNA for the CDR3: TGTGCCAGCAGCCAAGGACTAGCGGGAGAAGCTCCAGATACGCAGTATTTT.

This clonotype was seen a few times. At one end the junction does not follow the germline gene, possibly because of a read error. The CDR3 region has the DNA TGCGCCAGCAGCGCCCGGGCAGGGGGCAACTCCTACAATGAGCAGCTCTTC. Translation: CASSARAGGNSYNEQLF. The gene calls are TRBV5-1 and TRBJ2-1; 8 nucleotides match TRBD1. Germline CDR1 and CDR2: SGHRS and YFSETQ. CDR3 size: 17 residues.

This clonotype was detected only a few times. The genes are TRBV3-1 and TRBJ2-5; 7 bases map to TRBD2. This CDR3 contains 14 residues. V lost 3 bases, J lost 4 bases, and 5 bases stayed unmatched. Germline lookup yields CDR1 LGHDT and CDR2 YNNKEL (reference sequence). For the CDR3, the DNA is TGTGCCAGCAGCCACAGCGGGACCCCAGAGACCCAGTACTTC. It translates to CASSHSGTPETQYF.

This clonotype was observed a few times. The chain has TRBV2 and TRBJ2-2; tentative D call: TRBD1 (5 bases). The V gene lost 2 bases and the J gene lost 9 bases, with 7 bases spanning the gap. The CDR3 runs to 12 residues. Germline V gene data show CDR1 as SNHLY and CDR2 as FYNNEI. CDR3: CASSESGRELFF. The CDR3 DNA reads as TGTGCCAGCAGTGAATCAGGGCGGGAGCTGTTTTTT.

This clonotype was counted a few times. The V and J genes are TRBV5-1 and TRBJ2-2; the match to TRBD2 covers 7 bases. Losses at the gene ends were 4 bases for V and 0 bases for J; bases not matched to a gene: 9. Germline CDR1 SGHRS, CDR2 YFSETQ. The CDR3 extends over 17 amino acids. In nucleotides, the CDR3 is TGCGCCAGCAGCCTGGACTATACTAGCGCGAACACCGGGGAGCTGTTTTTT. Its translation: CASSLDYTSANTGELFF.

V gene TRBV18 combines with J gene TRBJ2-7; TRBD2 aligns across 14 bases. The CDR3 contains 19 residues. The V gene's germline CDR1 is KGHSH and CDR2 LQKENI. J lost 6 bases, V lost 5 bases, and 18 bases had no gene match. The CDR3 sequence is CASSARGLAGVLANTEQYF. In DNA, the CDR3 is TGTGCCAGCTCAGCCCGGGGACTAGCGGGAGTTTTGGCCAATACCGAGCAGTACTTC.

J is TRBJ1-4 and V is TRBV21-1; TRBD1 is the table's D call and was not checked against the DNA. TRBV21-1 is tagged as a pseudogene. This CDR3 has 15 amino acids. The CDR3 sequence: CASSKVNRLREKLFF. The CDR3, as DNA: TGTGCCAGCAGCAAAGTGAACAGGTTGCGGGAAAAACTGTTTTTT.

The rearrangement uses TRBV5-1 and TRBJ2-1, with no clear D. Between the trimmed V and J ends, which lost 5 bases and 5 bases, there was a span of 17 bases. CDR1 SGHRS and CDR2 YFSETQ come from the germline V gene. The CDR3 has 15 residues. The CDR3 region has the DNA TGCGCCAGCAGGGCCGGGTCCCCTACCCACAATGAGCAGTTCTTC. Translating it yields CASRAGSPTHNEQFF.

This clonotype was picked up one time. This chain connects TRBV7-6 to TRBJ2-3, with D possibly TRBD1 on 6 matching bases. CDR1 and CDR2 (germline): SGHVS, FNYEAQ. Trimming took 6 bases from V and 2 from J, leaving 15 bases between them. This CDR3 comprises 15 residues. The CDR3, as DNA: TGTGCCAGCAGTTTCCAGGGGTGGGACACAGATACGCAGTATTTT. Amino acids: CASSFQGWDTDTQYF.

This chain connects TRBV7-2 to TRBJ1-6; D may be TRBD1 (6 bases). Germline V lookup: CDR1 SGHTA, CDR2 FQGNSA. The CDR3 loop spans 16 amino acids. V gave up 5 bases and J gave up 7 bases, with 18 bases separating them. CDR3 region: CASSPRLGAGNSPLHF. DNA of the CDR3: TGTGCCAGCAGCCCCCGCTTGGGGGCGGGGAATTCACCCCTCCACTTT.

This clonotype was seen only a few times. The genes are TRBV30 and TRBJ1-2; the match to TRBD1 covers 7 bases. The CDR3 contains 12 residues. Unmatched junction bases numbered 3, after V lost 4 bases and J lost 4 bases. The germline V gene encodes CDR1 GTSNPN and CDR2 SVGIG (reference sequence). The CDR3 region is CAWISGGYGYTF. The DNA of the CDR3 is TGTGCCTGGATCTCAGGGGGCTATGGCTACACCTTC.

J is TRBJ2-7 and V is TRBV7-2; D unresolved. The germline V gene has CDR1 SGHTA and CDR2 FQGNSA. The CDR3 contains 14 residues. The V end lost 8 bases, the J end lost 2 bases, and 16 bases lay between the germline ends. The CDR3 DNA is TGTGCCAGCGTAAACCGGGTCCTTACCTACGAGCAGTACTTC. Encoded protein: CASVNRVLTYEQYF.

At least ten counts were recorded for this clonotype. The chain links TRBV10-2 to TRBJ1-5; 8 bases fit TRBD1. Per germline, CDR1 WSHSY and CDR2 SAAADI. This CDR3 has 15 residues. J gave up 7 bases and V 4 bases, and 9 bases lay outside the gene matches. The CDR3 DNA reads TGCGCCAGCAGTGGGGCCAGGGGGCCTGAGCAGCCCCAGCATTTT. Its translation: CASSGARGPEQPQHF.